This is a list of T cell receptor beta chains from one sample in a study of Graves' ophthalmopathy and Graves' hyperthyroidism. MiXCR, run by TCRdb on the multiplex PCR reads, gives a single entry per CDR3 protein. The sample contains more than 300,000 distinct CDR3 sequences, roughly a sixth of which appear only once. The sample taken for sequencing was peripheral blood. These receptors all stem from an adult woman with stable Graves' hyperthyroidism. CDR3s include the opening cysteine and the closing phenylalanine or tryptophan. Each record gives: clone size, J gene, D gene, V gene, CDR3 protein, CDR3 DNA. D genes are given only for firm matches. Part of the rows lack a size; the others show once, few, many or a class for expanded clones.

size: many
J: TRBJ2-5
D: NA
V: TRBV7-2
CDR3: CASSFWQETQYF
DNA: TGTGCCAGCAGCTTCTGGCAAGAGACCCAGTACTTC

size: NA
J: TRBJ2-7
D: NA
V: TRBV6-2/TRBV6-3
CDR3: CASSKTSSYEQYF
DNA: TGTGCCAGCAGTAAAACTAGCTCCTACGAGCAGTACTTC

size: many
J: TRBJ2-6
D: NA
V: TRBV6-1
CDR3: CASRNKPGYSGANVLTF
DNA: TGTGCCAGCAGGAACAAGCCGGGGTACTCTGGGGCCAACGTCCTGACTTTC

size: many
J: TRBJ2-7
D: TRBD2
V: TRBV6-1
CDR3: CASVWLAGGAYEQYF
DNA: TGTGCCAGCGTCTGGCTAGCGGGAGGGGCCTACGAGCAGTACTTC

size: many
J: TRBJ2-7
D: NA
V: TRBV28
CDR3: CASSLPGDVPTIEQYF
DNA: TGTGCCAGCAGTTTACCCGGGGACGTCCCAACCATCGAGCAGTACTTC

size: NA
J: TRBJ2-7
D: NA
V: TRBV12-3/TRBV12-4
CDR3: CASSAGGSPLSYDQYF
DNA: TGTGCCAGCAGTGCCGGGGGCAGCCCCTTATCCTACGATCAGTACTTC

size: NA
J: TRBJ2-5
D: TRBD1
V: TRBV20-1
CDR3: CSGRQGGHQETQYF
DNA: TGCAGTGGCAGACAGGGGGGTCATCAAGAGACCCAGTACTTC

size: many
J: TRBJ2-7
D: TRBD1
V: TRBV29-1
CDR3: CSVVGTVYEQYF
DNA: TGCAGCGTCGTTGGGACAGTCTACGAGCAGTACTTC

size: many
J: TRBJ1-1
D: TRBD1
V: TRBV19
CDR3: CASSMTGTEAFF
DNA: TGTGCCAGTAGTATGACAGGGACTGAAGCTTTCTTT

size: many
J: TRBJ2-7
D: NA
V: TRBV6-1
CDR3: CASSDPSGLSYEQYF
DNA: TGTGCCAGCAGTGATCCCAGCGGACTCTCCTACGAGCAGTACTTC

size: NA
J: TRBJ1-2
D: TRBD1
V: TRBV20-1
CDR3: CSARDKRRGHYGYTF
DNA: TGCAGTGCTAGAGATAAAAGGAGGGGGCACTATGGCTACACCTTC

size: many
J: TRBJ2-7
D: NA
V: TRBV6-5
CDR3: CASSSPVPPYEQYF
DNA: TGTGCCAGCAGTTCCCCCGTTCCACCCTACGAGCAGTACTTC

size: NA
J: TRBJ2-5
D: NA
V: TRBV6-1
CDR3: CASSEVQVRQETQYF
DNA: TGTGCCAGCAGTGAAGTCCAGGTTCGACAAGAGACCCAGTACTTC

size: NA
J: TRBJ1-3
D: NA
V: TRBV5-1
CDR3: CASSSGLSGYTIYF
DNA: TGCGCCAGCAGCTCTGGCCTCTCTGGATACACCATATATTTT

size: NA
J: TRBJ2-5
D: NA
V: TRBV20-1
CDR3: CSASPAPETQYF
DNA: TGCAGTGCTAGCCCCGCCCCAGAGACCCAGTACTTC

size: many
J: TRBJ2-5
D: NA
V: TRBV18
CDR3: CASSPGTGQETQYF
DNA: TGTGCCAGCAGCCCTGGTACAGGTCAAGAGACCCAGTACTTC

size: NA
J: TRBJ2-7
D: NA
V: TRBV6-1
CDR3: CASSVNGYEQYF
DNA: TGTGCCAGCAGTGTAAATGGATACGAGCAGTACTTC

size: many
J: TRBJ2-5
D: TRBD1
V: TRBV6-5
CDR3: CASTRTGDIKETQYF
DNA: TGTGCCAGCACCCGGACAGGGGACATTAAAGAGACCCAGTACTTC

size: many
J: TRBJ2-5
D: NA
V: TRBV12-3/TRBV12-4
CDR3: CASSPTYPQGLLKTQYF
DNA: TGTGCCAGCAGCCCCACGTACCCCCAGGGGCTGCTCAAGACCCAGTACTTC

size: NA
J: TRBJ2-7
D: NA
V: TRBV30
CDR3: CAWSVSAYRAYEQYF
DNA: TGTGCCTGGAGTGTAAGCGCGTACAGAGCCTACGAGCAGTACTTC

size: many
J: TRBJ2-2
D: NA
V: TRBV7-2
CDR3: CASRRAQGGNTGELFF
DNA: TGTGCCAGCAGACGAGCCCAGGGGGGGAACACCGGGGAGCTGTTTTTT

size: many
J: TRBJ2-2
D: NA
V: TRBV12-3/TRBV12-4
CDR3: CASRQGQSKGTGELFF
DNA: TGTGCCAGCAGACAAGGACAGTCAAAAGGCACCGGGGAGCTGTTTTTT

size: many
J: TRBJ2-4
D: NA
V: TRBV14
CDR3: CASSQAGSGHKNIQYF
DNA: TGTGCCAGCAGCCAAGCGGGATCTGGGCACAAAAACATTCAGTACTTC

size: many
J: TRBJ1-2
D: TRBD1
V: TRBV10-3
CDR3: CATADRVEGYTF
DNA: TGTGCCACCGCGGACAGGGTTGAAGGCTACACCTTC

size: NA
J: TRBJ2-1
D: NA
V: TRBV11-2
CDR3: CASSPRRRLDNEQFF
DNA: TGTGCCAGCAGCCCCCGACGCAGGCTTGACAATGAGCAGTTCTTC

size: many
J: TRBJ2-2
D: NA
V: TRBV11-2
CDR3: CASRARTGFRTGELFF
DNA: TGTGCCAGCAGGGCTCGTACAGGGTTCCGCACCGGGGAGCTGTTTTTT

size: many
J: TRBJ1-2
D: NA
V: TRBV7-2
CDR3: CASSLGRNNYGYTF
DNA: TGTGCCAGCAGCTTAGGGAGGAATAACTATGGCTACACCTTC

size: many
J: TRBJ2-5
D: NA
V: TRBV5-1
CDR3: CASSGDEETQYF
DNA: TGCGCCAGCAGCGGGGACGAAGAGACCCAGTACTTC

size: many
J: TRBJ2-5
D: NA
V: TRBV12-5
CDR3: CASGPSEETQYF
DNA: TGTGCTAGTGGCCCTTCAGAAGAGACCCAGTACTTC

size: NA
J: TRBJ2-7
D: NA
V: TRBV7-7
CDR3: CASSKDRNWEQYF
DNA: TGTGCTAGCAGCAAGGACCGAAATTGGGAGCAGTACTTC

size: many
J: TRBJ1-2
D: NA
V: TRBV7-2
CDR3: CASSLVGSLSGYTF
DNA: TGTGCCAGCAGCTTAGTCGGCAGCCTCTCGGGCTACACCTTC

size: NA
J: TRBJ2-7
D: TRBD1
V: TRBV2
CDR3: CASITDRGGPGEQYF
DNA: TGTGCCAGCATTACTGACAGGGGAGGCCCGGGGGAGCAGTACTTC

size: NA
J: TRBJ2-7
D: NA
V: TRBV5-5
CDR3: CASSRDGVVEQYF
DNA: TGTGCCAGCAGCCGGGACGGAGTGGTCGAGCAGTACTTC

size: many
J: TRBJ2-5
D: NA
V: TRBV15
CDR3: CATRREAVGGETQYF
DNA: TGTGCCACCCGGCGGGAAGCGGTGGGAGGAGAGACCCAGTACTTC

size: many
J: TRBJ1-1
D: TRBD1
V: TRBV15
CDR3: CATSRQTGQWFTEAFF
DNA: TGTGCCACCAGCAGACAGACGGGACAGTGGTTCACTGAAGCTTTCTTT

size: many
J: TRBJ2-2
D: NA
V: TRBV14
CDR3: CASSQATGIGELFF
DNA: TGTGCCAGCAGCCAAGCAACAGGGATAGGGGAGCTGTTTTTT

size: many
J: TRBJ2-2
D: TRBD2
V: TRBV29-1
CDR3: CSVEGTSGSTGELFF
DNA: TGCAGCGTAGAAGGGACTAGCGGGAGCACCGGGGAGCTGTTTTTT

size: many
J: TRBJ1-1
D: NA
V: TRBV12-3/TRBV12-4
CDR3: CASSLSGPMNTEAFF
DNA: TGTGCCAGCAGTTTGTCTGGGCCCATGAACACTGAAGCTTTCTTT

size: NA
J: TRBJ2-7
D: TRBD2
V: TRBV11-2
CDR3: CASSLEAGSSYEQYF
DNA: TGTGCCAGCAGCTTAGAAGCGGGAAGCTCCTACGAGCAGTACTTC

size: many
J: TRBJ2-7
D: NA
V: TRBV6-2/TRBV6-3
CDR3: CASSYSLYEQYF
DNA: TGTGCCAGCAGTTACTCCCTTTACGAGCAGTACTTC

size: NA
J: TRBJ2-2
D: TRBD2
V: TRBV7-2
CDR3: CASSLGLGSGRGNTGELFF
DNA: TGTGCCAGCAGCTTAGGGCTTGGTAGCGGGAGAGGGAACACCGGGGAGCTGTTTTTT

size: many
J: TRBJ2-4
D: NA
V: TRBV28
CDR3: CASNSHAAKNIQYF
DNA: TGTGCCAGCAATTCCCACGCCGCCAAAAACATTCAGTACTTC

size: few
J: TRBJ1-2
D: NA
V: TRBV5-1
CDR3: CASSFEDGYTF
DNA: TGCGCCAGCAGCTTTGAGGATGGCTACACCTTC

size: many
J: TRBJ1-6
D: TRBD1
V: TRBV7-9
CDR3: CASSATGSTSPLHF
DNA: TGTGCCAGCAGCGCGACAGGGTCCACCTCACCCCTCCACTTT

size: many
J: TRBJ2-7
D: TRBD1
V: TRBV4-3
CDR3: CASSRTGAEQYF
DNA: TGCGCCAGCAGCCGGACAGGGGCCGAGCAGTACTTC

size: NA
J: TRBJ1-6
D: NA
V: TRBV11-2
CDR3: CASSHLREVNSPLHF
DNA: TGTGCCAGCAGTCACCTTAGGGAAGTGAATTCACCCCTCCACTTT